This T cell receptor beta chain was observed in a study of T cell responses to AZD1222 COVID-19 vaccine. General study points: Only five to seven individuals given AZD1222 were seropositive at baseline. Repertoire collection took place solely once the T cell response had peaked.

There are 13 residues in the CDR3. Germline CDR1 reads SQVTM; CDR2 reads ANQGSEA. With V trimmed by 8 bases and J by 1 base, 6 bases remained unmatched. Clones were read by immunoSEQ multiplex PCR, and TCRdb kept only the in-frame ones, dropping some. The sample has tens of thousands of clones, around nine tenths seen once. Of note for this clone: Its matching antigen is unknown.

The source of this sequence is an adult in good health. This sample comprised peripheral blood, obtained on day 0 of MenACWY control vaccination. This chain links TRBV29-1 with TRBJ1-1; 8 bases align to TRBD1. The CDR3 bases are TGCAGCTCCCGGACAGGGCAGAACACTGAAGCTTTCTTT. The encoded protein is CSSRTGQNTEAFF.